The 20 T cell receptor beta chains given below trace back to one sample, sequenced in a study of molecular identifiers for immune sequencing clone quantification. TCRdb reanalysed the PCR reads using MiXCR and keeps one entry per CDR3 protein. Among 600,000 to 650,000 distinct CDR3 sequences listed, just under 20% were seen once. The specimen was naive CD8+ T cells from blood, with Jurkat cell RNA spiked in. The subset is: FACS-sorted CD8+CD4-CCR7+CD45RA+ naive T cells. These receptor sequences come from a human donor in good health. Some libraries in this study had Jurkat cell RNA spiked in.

This clonotype was found a few times. The junction and the germline gene differ at one end; a read error may be behind it. This chain joins TRBV12-3 or TRBV12-4 and TRBJ2-1; D is unclear. The CDR3 totals 12 residues. CDR3 residues: CASSLNYIEQFF. For the CDR3, the DNA is TGTGCCAGCAGTTTAAACTACATTGAGCAGTTCTTC.

J is TRBJ2-3 and V is TRBV9; 10 nucleotides line up with TRBD2. From germline, CDR1 is SGDLS and CDR2 YYNGEE. Losses at the gene ends were 3 bases for V and 0 bases for J; bases not matched to a gene: 4. The CDR3 spans 16 residues. CDR3 loop: CASSEGLADSTDTQYF. In nucleotides, the CDR3 is TGTGCCAGCAGCGAAGGACTAGCGGACAGCACAGATACGCAGTATTTT.

There are many counts of this clonotype. The chain joins TRBV20-1 to TRBJ2-7; tentative D call: TRBD2 (6 bases). This CDR3 has 19 amino acids. Between the trimmed V and J ends, which lost 1 base and 0 bases, there was a span of 25 bases. CDR1 and CDR2 (germline): DFQATT, SNEGSKA (reference sequence). As DNA, the CDR3 is TGCAGTGCTAGAGGACTTAGCGGACCGTCGGGCAGAAGCTCCTACGAGCAGTACTTC. The encoded protein is CSARGLSGPSGRSSYEQYF.

V and J are TRBV19 and TRBJ1-5, with D uncertain. Germline lookup yields CDR1 LNHDA and CDR2 SQIVND (reference sequence). The CDR3 runs to 17 residues. V lost 7 bases, J lost 3 bases, and 22 bases lay in between. The CDR3 region has the DNA TGTGCCAGTACATGGGCCCCCAACTCAAGGTACAATCAGCCCCAGCATTTT. Residues: CASTWAPNSRYNQPQHF.

About this clonotype itself: A single base separates this from a much larger clone, so it may be a read error. This chain links TRBV7-9 with TRBJ1-1; 8 nucleotides match TRBD1. The CDR3 sequence is 15 residues long. Germline V gene lookup returns CDR1 SEHNR and CDR2 FQNEAQ (reference sequence). CDR3 region: CASSPRTGMNTEALF. The CDR3 DNA reads TGTGCCAGCAGCCCACGGACAGGGATGAACACTGAAGCTCTCTTT.

Many counts were recorded for this clonotype. V and J are TRBV30 and TRBJ2-1; 8 bases agree with TRBD2. Germline V lookup: CDR1 GTSNPN, CDR2 SVGIG (reference sequence). This CDR3 region has 14 residues. The V and J ends lost 2 bases and 4 bases, in that order; junction bases with no gene match: 4. CDR3 protein: CAWSTTSGYNEQFF. Here the CDR3 DNA reads TGTGCCTGGAGTACTACTAGCGGTTACAATGAGCAGTTCTTC.

This clonotype was seen a handful of times. The chain uses TRBV28 and TRBJ1-4; 9 bases agree with TRBD1. This CDR3 has 18 amino acids. Germline CDR1 is MDHEN and CDR2 is SYDVKM. The junction had 15 bases not matched to a gene; V was cut back by 7 bases and J by 3 bases. Here the CDR3 DNA reads TGTGCCAGCACATACGGACAGGGGCTGATCTCGGCTAATGAAAAACTGTTTTTT. As protein: CASTYGQGLISANEKLFF. Drawing the rest from reference TRBV28 and TRBJ1-4, the complete variable domain is DVKVTQSSRYLVKRTGEKVFLECVQDMDHENMFWYRQDPGLGLRLIYFSYDVKMKEKGDIPEGYSVSREKKERFSLILESASTNQTSMYLCASTYGQGLISANEKLFFGSGTQLSVL.

In its sample, this clonotype was seen a few times. The chain links TRBV5-6 to TRBJ2-6; no clear D. The CDR3 extends over 17 amino acids. Germline assignment: CDR1 SGHDT and CDR2 YYEEEE. Trimming left V 6 bases short and J 1 base short, with 17 bases between. The CDR3: CASTQAPTLSGANVLTF. CDR3 coding DNA: TGTGCCAGCACCCAGGCCCCGACTCTATCTGGGGCCAACGTCCTGACTTTC.

As for this clonotype: One end of the junction varies from germline; a read error may be responsible. V gene TRBV27 combines with J gene TRBJ2-1, with D tentatively TRBD1 (6 bases). CDR3 size: 14 residues. Germline CDR1 MNHEY, CDR2 SMNVEV (reference sequence). CDR3 residues: CASSRRGSENEQLF. CDR3 sequence (DNA): TGTGCCAGCAGTAGAAGGGGGTCGGAGAATGAGCAGTTATTC.

This clonotype has ten or more counts. The J gene is TRBJ2-7, the V gene TRBV5-6; 12 positions agree with TRBD2. Per the germline V gene, CDR1 is SGHDT and CDR2 is YYEEEE. CDR3 length equals 23 residues. The junction had 25 bases not matched to a gene; V was cut back by 0 bases and J by 3 bases. CDR3 sequence: CASSLVGTGTLAGGLSTRYEQYF. CDR3 sequence (DNA): TGTGCCAGCAGCTTGGTGGGGACAGGGACACTAGCGGGAGGCTTAAGTACCCGCTACGAGCAGTACTTC.

Comments on this clonotype: This is likely a read error, given that the CDR3 carries no conserved phenylalanine or tryptophan at its end. The J gene is TRBJ1-4, the V gene TRBV7-8; D is ambiguous. This CDR3 spans 15 amino acids. V lost 1 base to trimming and J lost 8 bases, with 14 bases between them. CDR1 and CDR2 (germline): SGHVS, FQNEAQ. The CDR3 sequence is CASSLVSGFYEKLFS. CDR3 sequence (DNA): TGTGCCAGCAGCTTAGTTTCCGGGTTCTACGAAAAACTGTTTTCT.

A word on this clonotype: Since no conserved phenylalanine or tryptophan closes the CDR3, a read error is the likely cause. This chain connects TRBV11-3 to TRBJ2-3; the D call may be TRBD1 or TRBD2 (6 bases each). Trimming left V 4 bases short and J 2 bases short, with 13 bases between. The CDR3 length is 15 residues. Germline CDR1 reads SGHNT; CDR2 reads YENEEA. The CDR3 sequence is CASSWSGAFTDTQYS. CDR3 sequence (DNA): TGTGCCAGCAGCTGGTCGGGGGCATTCACAGATACGCAGTATTCT.

In the case of this clonotype: A much larger clonotype is one base distant, so this may be a read error. In this CDR3 the conserved last residue, phenylalanine or tryptophan, is missing, so a read error is likely. The CDR3 bases are TGTGCCAGCAGTCCCGGAGCAGTCATCTATAGCAATCAGCCCCAGCATTCT. Its translation: CASSPGAVIYSNQPQHS. The chain has TRBV27 and TRBJ1-5; D not certain. Trimming stripped 5 bases from V and 0 bases from J, with 17 bases between. CDR1 is MNHEY and CDR2 is SMNVEV in the germline V gene (reference sequence). CDR3 length: 17 residues.

This clonotype was counted at least ten times. V is TRBV25-1 and J is TRBJ2-7; TRBD1 might be the D (6 bases). The germline V gene encodes CDR1 MGHDK and CDR2 SYGVNS. Deletions cut 6 bases from V and 0 bases from J, with 15 bases between. The CDR3 is 15 amino acids. The CDR3 region has the DNA TGTGCCAGCAGAGGGATGACAGGTAACTCCTACGAGCAGTACTTC. It translates to CASRGMTGNSYEQYF.

This clonotype was observed many times. This chain links TRBV27 with TRBJ1-5; D gene uncertain. Per germline, CDR1 MNHEY and CDR2 SMNVEV (reference sequence). V dropped 3 bases and J dropped 2 bases, with 14 bases sitting between them. This CDR3 has 16 residues. CDR3 nucleotide sequence: TGTGCCAGCAGTTTGATACCGGTAGGCGGCAATCAGCCCCAGCATTTT. As protein: CASSLIPVGGNQPQHF.

This chain connects TRBV19 to TRBJ1-1, with a weak D call TRBD1 (5 bases). V was pared by 3 bases and J by 10 bases, with 12 bases between. Germline V gene lookup returns CDR1 LNHDA and CDR2 SQIVND (reference sequence). The CDR3 loop spans 12 amino acids. CDR3 residues: CASSIFAGGAFF. The CDR3 nucleotides are TGTGCCAGTAGTATCTTTGCCGGGGGAGCTTTCTTT.

This clonotype was counted many times. The V and J genes are TRBV20-1 and TRBJ2-7, with 8 positions matching TRBD1. CDR3 length: 16 amino acids. Looked up from germline, CDR1 is DFQATT and CDR2 is SNEGSKA (reference sequence). Unmatched junction bases numbered 18, after V lost 7 bases and J lost 4 bases. CDR3 amino acids: CSVTIPGQGEGYEQYF. The CDR3 DNA reads as TGCAGTGTCACGATCCCCGGACAGGGCGAGGGGTACGAGCAGTACTTC.

The J gene is TRBJ1-5, the V gene TRBV20-1, with D possibly being TRBD1 (6 bases). Germline-derived CDR1 and CDR2 are DFQATT and SNEGSKA (reference sequence). Trimming left V 4 bases short and J 2 bases short, with 15 bases between. The CDR3 sequence is 15 residues long. The CDR3 coding sequence is TGCAGTGCTAAAAACAGGGCAGGGGGCAATCAGCCCCAGCATTTT. Translation: CSAKNRAGGNQPQHF.

This sequence joins TRBV28 and TRBJ2-5; TRBD2 is a possible D gene (7 bases). Trimming left V 5 bases short and J 4 bases short, with 20 bases between. CDR3 length: 16 residues. CDR1 is MDHEN and CDR2 is SYDVKM in the germline V gene. The CDR3 loop reads CASSAGTRRGGETQYF. The DNA of the CDR3 is TGTGCCAGCAGTGCGGGGACACGGAGGGGGGGAGAGACCCAGTACTTC.

This clonotype was picked up many times. This chain links TRBV21-1 with TRBJ2-4; no check of the table's D call, TRBD1, against the DNA was made. TRBV21-1 is listed as a pseudogene. There are 18 residues in the CDR3. The CDR3 region has the DNA TGTGCCAGCAGCAAAGCGGTTTGGGGGGACCTAGCCAAAAACATTCAGTACTTC. Translating it yields CASSKAVWGDLAKNIQYF.